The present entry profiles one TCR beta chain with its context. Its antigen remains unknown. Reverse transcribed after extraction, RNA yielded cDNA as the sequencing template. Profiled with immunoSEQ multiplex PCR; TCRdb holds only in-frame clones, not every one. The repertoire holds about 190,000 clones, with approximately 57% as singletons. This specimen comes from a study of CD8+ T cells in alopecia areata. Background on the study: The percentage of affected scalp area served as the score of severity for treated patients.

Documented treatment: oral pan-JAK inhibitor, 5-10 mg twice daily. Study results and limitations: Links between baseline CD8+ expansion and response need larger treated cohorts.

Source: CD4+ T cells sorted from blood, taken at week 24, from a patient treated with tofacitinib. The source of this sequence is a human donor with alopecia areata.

This CDR3 reads CSARGGDEKLFF. As DNA, the CDR3 is TGCAGCGCTCGAGGTGGGGATGAAAAACTGTTTTTT. The chain uses TRBV29-1 and TRBJ1-4; D uncertain. The CDR3 sequence is 12 residues long. Trimming removed 7 bases from V and 6 bases from J, with 12 bases in between. Germline V gene sequence: CDR1 SQVTM, CDR2 ANQGSEA.